A selection of T cell receptor beta chains follows, all from one sample in a study of blood T cells in healthy people across ages. One entry per CDR3 protein results from TCRdb running MiXCR on the 5' RACE reads. The sample yields more than 550,000 distinct CDR3 sequences, approximately 22% seen once. The specimen was blood. All receptors derive from a man between 65 and 85 years old in good health. The CDR3 runs from the conserved cysteine through the conserved F or W. Rows may omit the clone size; those that give it use once, few, many or a size class.

j_call clone_size v_call cdr3_length cdr3_aa
TRBJ2-1 few TRBV12-3/TRBV12-4 15 CASSLQREAYNEQFF
TRBJ1-2 NA TRBV5-1 15 CASSLGPGDWYGYTF
TRBJ2-3 NA TRBV5-1 15 CASSVQGSVTDTQYF
TRBJ2-7 few TRBV29-1 11 CSAGDRAEQYF
TRBJ2-1 few TRBV20-1 13 CSAEGTGPNEQFF
TRBJ2-3 NA TRBV12-3/TRBV12-4 15 CASTMTGVKTDTQYF
TRBJ2-1 NA TRBV10-2 15 CASSDGGGWNNEQFF
TRBJ1-4 NA TRBV12-3/TRBV12-4 14 CASSGSGPNEKLFF
TRBJ1-3 NA TRBV20-1 15 CSAWDRGFSGNTIYF
TRBJ2-3 few TRBV7-2 15 CASSFRTGFTDTQYF
TRBJ2-3 few TRBV7-8 12 CASGIWADTQYF
TRBJ2-3 few TRBV29-1 10 CSVVDDTQYF
TRBJ1-4 once TRBV6-5 13 CASARAPNEKLFF
TRBJ1-1 NA TRBV2 13 CASQTVLNTEAFF
TRBJ1-4 few TRBV29-1 12 CSVWGGGEKLFF
TRBJ2-3 few TRBV24-1 19 CATSVIRGSEPSPPDTQYF
TRBJ2-5 few TRBV27 13 CASSLLQEETQYF
TRBJ2-5 NA TRBV24-1 12 CATSDSGRAQYF
TRBJ1-2 few TRBV29-1 11 CSVGVVDGYTF
TRBJ2-1 few TRBV2 15 CASSETGLKGNEQFF
NA few TRBV4-2 20 CASSQALVVGFEDKQETQYF
TRBJ2-1 NA TRBV7-2 15 CASSNSGGAYNEQFF
TRBJ2-5 NA TRBV12-3/TRBV12-4 15 CASSTGIWSRETQYF
TRBJ1-1 NA TRBV27 14 CASSLSRTSSSAFF
TRBJ1-2 NA TRBV13 14 CASRVQGAGYGYTF
TRBJ1-1 few TRBV27 12 CASSFVGSEAFF
TRBJ2-1 many TRBV5-1 15 CASSLGQGVNNEQFF
TRBJ2-1 few TRBV20-1 13 CSAKGLADSEQFF
TRBJ2-3 NA TRBV7-3 17 CASSLTFTSGPTDTQYF
TRBJ2-1 NA TRBV20-1 16 CSARVSETGGRNEQFF
NA NA TRBV20-1 11 CSALDRDEQYF
TRBJ1-1 few TRBV29-1 12 CSVGGQYTEAFF
TRBJ1-2 NA TRBV7-9 15 CASSPSGRAPFGYTF
TRBJ2-5 few TRBV7-9 14 CASSFSDRDGTQYF
TRBJ1-5 few TRBV3-1 15 CASSQDFQVSQPQHF
TRBJ1-2 NA TRBV18 16 CASSPTGTGRRFGYTF
TRBJ1-1 NA TRBV3-1 12 CASSLGSNEAFF
TRBJ1-4 few TRBV29-1 14 CSVGTGGVGEKLFF
TRBJ1-5 few TRBV12-3/TRBV12-4 12 CASSSDGQPQHF
TRBJ2-1 few TRBV29-1 13 CSVAQGARSEQFF
TRBJ2-3 few TRBV11-2 16 CASSLEADSSTDTQYF
TRBJ1-4 NA TRBV20-1 15 CSARGWGRANEKLFF